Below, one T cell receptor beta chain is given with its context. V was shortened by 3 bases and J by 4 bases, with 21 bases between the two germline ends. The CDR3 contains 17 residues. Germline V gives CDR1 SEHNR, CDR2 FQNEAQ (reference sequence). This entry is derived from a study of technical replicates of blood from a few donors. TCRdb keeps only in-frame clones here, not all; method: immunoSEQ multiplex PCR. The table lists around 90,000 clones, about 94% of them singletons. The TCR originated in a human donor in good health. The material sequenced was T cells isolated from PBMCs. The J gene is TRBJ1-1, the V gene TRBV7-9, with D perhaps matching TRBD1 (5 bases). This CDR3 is CASSFSIRGTSLTEAFF. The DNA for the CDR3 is TGTGCCAGCAGCTTCTCGATTCGTGGGACTTCCCTCACTGAAGCTTTCTTT.